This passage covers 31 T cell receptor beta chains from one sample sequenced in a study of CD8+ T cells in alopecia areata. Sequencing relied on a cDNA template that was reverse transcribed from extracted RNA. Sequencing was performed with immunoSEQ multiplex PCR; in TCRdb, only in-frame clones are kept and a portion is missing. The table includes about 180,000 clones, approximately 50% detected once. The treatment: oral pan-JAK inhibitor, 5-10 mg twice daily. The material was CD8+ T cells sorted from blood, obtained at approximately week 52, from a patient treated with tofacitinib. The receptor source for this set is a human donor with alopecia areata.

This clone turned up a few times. CDR3 sequence: CASSPTLFPPYEQYF. CDR3 sequence (DNA): TGTGCCAGCAGTCCAACACTATTCCCGCCTTACGAGCAGTACTTC. The rearrangement uses TRBV27 and TRBJ2-7, with D unclear. Germline V gene sequence: CDR1 MNHEY, CDR2 SMNVEV (reference sequence). This CDR3 has 15 residues. V was trimmed by 5 bases and J by 4 bases, leaving 18 bases between them.

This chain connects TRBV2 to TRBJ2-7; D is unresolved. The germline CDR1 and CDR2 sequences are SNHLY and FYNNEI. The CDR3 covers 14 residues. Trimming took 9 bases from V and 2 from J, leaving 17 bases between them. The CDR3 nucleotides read TGTGCCAGATCGGAATCAGGTGGGCCCTACGAGCAGTACTTC. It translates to CARSESGGPYEQYF.

The CDR3 sequence is CASSYPGGGETQYF. CDR3 nucleotide sequence: TGTGCCAGCAGCTACCCTGGCGGGGGAGAGACCCAGTACTTC. V gene TRBV7-9 combines with J gene TRBJ2-5, with TRBD2 identical over 7 bases. This CDR3 region has 14 residues. Germline V gene lookup returns CDR1 SEHNR and CDR2 FQNEAQ (reference sequence). V dropped 4 bases and J dropped 4; count of bases not matched to a gene: 6. The whole variable domain, remainder taken from reference TRBV7-9 and TRBJ2-5, is DTGVSQNPRHKITKRGQNVTFRCDPISEHNRLYWYRQTLGQGPEFLTYFQNEAQLEKSRLLSDRFSAERPKGSFSTLEIQRTEQGDSAMYLCASSYPGGGETQYFGPGTRLLVL.

The CDR3 DNA is TGTGCCAGCCGCGGGGGTTTTAACACTGAAGCTTTCTTT. It yields the protein CASRGGFNTEAFF. This sequence joins TRBV18 and TRBJ1-1, with a weak D call TRBD1 (5 bases). Germline assignment: CDR1 KGHSH and CDR2 LQKENI. The CDR3 length is 13 residues. Trimming removed 8 bases from V and 2 bases from J, with 12 bases in between.

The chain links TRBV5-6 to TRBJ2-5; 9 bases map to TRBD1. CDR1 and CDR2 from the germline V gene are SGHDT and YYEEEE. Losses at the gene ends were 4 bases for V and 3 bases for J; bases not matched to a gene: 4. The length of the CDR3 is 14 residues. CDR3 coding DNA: TGTGCCAGCAGCCAGACAGGGGGTGAAGAGACCCAGTACTTC. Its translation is CASSQTGGEETQYF. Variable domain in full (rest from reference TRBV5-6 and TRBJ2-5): DAGVTQSPTHLIKTRGQQVTLRCSPKSGHDTVSWYQQALGQGPQFIFQYYEEEERQRGNFPDRFSGHQFPNYSSELNVNALLLGDSALYLCASSQTGGEETQYFGPGTRLLVL.

The CDR3 DNA reads TGTGCCAGCAGCCAGGCCGCGGGGGCCAACGTCCTGACTTTC. Amino acids: CASSQAAGANVLTF. The gene calls are TRBV6-1 and TRBJ2-6; D remains unclear. Trimming stripped 6 bases from V and 4 bases from J, with 10 bases between. From germline, CDR1 is MNHNS and CDR2 SASEGT. This CDR3 comprises 14 residues.

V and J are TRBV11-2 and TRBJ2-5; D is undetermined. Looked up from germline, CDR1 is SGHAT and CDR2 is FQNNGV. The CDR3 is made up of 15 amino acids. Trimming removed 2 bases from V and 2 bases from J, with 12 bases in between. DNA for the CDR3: TGTGCCAGCAGCTTATACAGCTCGACACAAGAGACCCAGTACTTC. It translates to CASSLYSSTQETQYF.

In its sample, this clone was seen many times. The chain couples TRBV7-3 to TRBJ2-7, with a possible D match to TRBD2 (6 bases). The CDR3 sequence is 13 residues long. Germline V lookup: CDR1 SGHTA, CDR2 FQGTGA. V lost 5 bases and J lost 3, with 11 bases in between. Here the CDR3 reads CASSAGTGYEQYF. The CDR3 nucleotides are TGTGCCAGCAGCGCCGGGACTGGCTACGAGCAGTACTTC.

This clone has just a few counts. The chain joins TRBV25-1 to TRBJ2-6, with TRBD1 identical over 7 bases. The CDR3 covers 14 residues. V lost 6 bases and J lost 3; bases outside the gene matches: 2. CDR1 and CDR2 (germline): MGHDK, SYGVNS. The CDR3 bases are TGTGCCAGCAGACAGGGGTTTGGGGCCAACGTCCTGACTTTC. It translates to CASRQGFGANVLTF.

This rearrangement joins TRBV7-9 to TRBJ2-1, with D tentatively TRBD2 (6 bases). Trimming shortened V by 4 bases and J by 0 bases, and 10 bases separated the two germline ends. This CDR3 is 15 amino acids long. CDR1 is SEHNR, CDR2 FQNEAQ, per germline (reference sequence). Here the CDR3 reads CASSWRGSSYNEQFF. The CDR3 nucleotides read TGTGCCAGCAGCTGGAGGGGTAGCTCCTACAATGAGCAGTTCTTC.

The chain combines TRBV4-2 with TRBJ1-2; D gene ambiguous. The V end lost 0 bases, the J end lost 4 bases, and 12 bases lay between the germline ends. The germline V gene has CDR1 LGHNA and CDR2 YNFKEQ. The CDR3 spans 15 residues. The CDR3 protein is CASSQDGSRGYGYTF. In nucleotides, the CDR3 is TGTGCCAGCAGCCAAGATGGGTCTAGAGGCTATGGCTACACCTTC.

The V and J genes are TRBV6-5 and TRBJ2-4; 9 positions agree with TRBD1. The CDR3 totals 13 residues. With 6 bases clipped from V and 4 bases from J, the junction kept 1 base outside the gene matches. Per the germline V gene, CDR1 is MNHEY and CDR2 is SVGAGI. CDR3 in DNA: TGTGCCAGCAGCGGACAGGGGAAAAACATTCAGTACTTC. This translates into CASSGQGKNIQYF.

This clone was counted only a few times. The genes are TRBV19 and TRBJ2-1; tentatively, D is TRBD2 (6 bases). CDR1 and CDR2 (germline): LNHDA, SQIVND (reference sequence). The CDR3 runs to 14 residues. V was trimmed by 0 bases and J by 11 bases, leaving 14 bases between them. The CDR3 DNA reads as TGTGCCAGTAGTATAGATATTGAGGCGGGGAAGCAGTTCTTC. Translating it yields CASSIDIEAGKQFF.

This CDR3 reads CASSGDGTGAFYEQYF. The CDR3 DNA reads TGTGCCAGCAGTGGCGACGGGACAGGGGCTTTTTACGAGCAGTACTTC. The genes are TRBV27 and TRBJ2-7; TRBD1 agrees at 10 bases. Germline CDR1 reads MNHEY; CDR2 reads SMNVEV (reference sequence). V gave up 5 bases and J gave up 4 bases; unmatched junction bases: 11. The CDR3 is 16 residues long.

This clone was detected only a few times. CDR3 nucleotide sequence: TGCAGCCTGCTGGCTGGCAATGGCTACACCTTC. This codes for CSLLAGNGYTF. The chain is built from TRBV29-1 and TRBJ1-2, with D uncertain. CDR3 length: 11 residues. Germline V gives CDR1 SQVTM, CDR2 ANQGSEA. The V end lost 8 bases, the J end lost 6 bases, and 13 bases lay between the germline ends.

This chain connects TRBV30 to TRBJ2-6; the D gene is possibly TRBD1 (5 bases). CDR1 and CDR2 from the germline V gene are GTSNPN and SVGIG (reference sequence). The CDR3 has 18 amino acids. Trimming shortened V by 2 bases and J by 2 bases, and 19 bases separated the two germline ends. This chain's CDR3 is CAWSPWSGAGTGANVLTF. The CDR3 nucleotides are TGTGCCTGGAGTCCATGGTCTGGGGCAGGGACTGGGGCCAACGTCCTGACTTTC.

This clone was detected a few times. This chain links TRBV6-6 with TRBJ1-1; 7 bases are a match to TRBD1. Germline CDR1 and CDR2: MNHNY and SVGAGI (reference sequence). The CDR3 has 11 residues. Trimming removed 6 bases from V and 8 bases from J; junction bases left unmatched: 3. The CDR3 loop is CASRSGQEAFF. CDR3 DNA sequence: TGTGCCAGCAGATCGGGACAGGAAGCTTTCTTT.

CDR3 nucleotides: TGTGCCACCAGCAGAGATAGCGGGGGGGCAGATACGCAGTATTTT. Protein sequence: CATSRDSGGADTQYF. The chain carries TRBV15 and TRBJ2-3, with 11 bases identical to TRBD2. V lost 0 bases, J lost 4 bases, and 0 bases stayed unmatched. CDR1 is LNHNV and CDR2 is YYDKDF in the germline V gene (reference sequence). The CDR3 has 15 amino acids.

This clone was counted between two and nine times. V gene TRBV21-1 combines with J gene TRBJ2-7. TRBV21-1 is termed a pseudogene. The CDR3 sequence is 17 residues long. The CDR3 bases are TGTGCCAGCAGCAAAGCCCGTACAACGGGGGCATCTAACGAGCAGTACTTC. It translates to CASSKARTTGASNEQYF.

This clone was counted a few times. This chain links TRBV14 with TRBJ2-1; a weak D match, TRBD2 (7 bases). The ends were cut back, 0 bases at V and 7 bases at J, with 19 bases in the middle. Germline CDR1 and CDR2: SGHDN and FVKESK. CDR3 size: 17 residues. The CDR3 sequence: CASSQDIWGGRRNEQFF. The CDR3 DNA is TGTGCCAGCAGCCAAGATATTTGGGGGGGCCGAAGAAATGAGCAGTTCTTC.

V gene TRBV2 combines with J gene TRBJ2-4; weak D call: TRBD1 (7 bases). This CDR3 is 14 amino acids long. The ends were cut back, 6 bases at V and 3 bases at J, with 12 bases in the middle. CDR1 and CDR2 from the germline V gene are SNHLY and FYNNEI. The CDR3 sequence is CASSGGQYKNIQYF. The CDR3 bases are TGTGCCAGCAGCGGGGGACAGTACAAAAACATTCAGTACTTC.

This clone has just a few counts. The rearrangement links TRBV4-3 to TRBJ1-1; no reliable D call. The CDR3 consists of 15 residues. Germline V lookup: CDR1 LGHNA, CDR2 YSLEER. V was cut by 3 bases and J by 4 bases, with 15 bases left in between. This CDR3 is CASSQALEGSTEAFF. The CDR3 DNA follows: TGCGCCAGCAGCCAGGCCCTAGAGGGATCCACTGAAGCTTTCTTT.

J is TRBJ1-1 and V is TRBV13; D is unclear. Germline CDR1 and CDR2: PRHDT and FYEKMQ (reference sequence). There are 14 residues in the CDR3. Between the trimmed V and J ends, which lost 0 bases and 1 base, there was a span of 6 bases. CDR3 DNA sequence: TGTGCCAGCAGCTTAGGGACAACGAACACTGAAGCTTTCTTT. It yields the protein CASSLGTTNTEAFF.

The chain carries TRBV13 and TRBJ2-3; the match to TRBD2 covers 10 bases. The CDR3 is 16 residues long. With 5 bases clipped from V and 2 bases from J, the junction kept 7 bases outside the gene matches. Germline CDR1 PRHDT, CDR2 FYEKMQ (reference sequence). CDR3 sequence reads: CASSPASGGHTDTQYF. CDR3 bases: TGTGCCAGCAGCCCCGCTAGCGGGGGTCACACAGATACGCAGTATTTT.

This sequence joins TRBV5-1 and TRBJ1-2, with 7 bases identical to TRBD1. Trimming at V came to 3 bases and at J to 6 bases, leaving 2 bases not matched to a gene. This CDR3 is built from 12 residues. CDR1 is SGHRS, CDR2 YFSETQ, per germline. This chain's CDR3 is CASSSDRNGYTF. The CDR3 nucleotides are TGCGCCAGCAGCTCGGACAGGAATGGCTACACCTTC. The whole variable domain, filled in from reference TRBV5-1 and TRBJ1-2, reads KAGVTQTPRYLIKTRGQQVTLSCSPISGHRSVSWYQQTPGQGLQFLFEYFSETQRNKGNFPGRFSGRQFSNSRSEMNVSTLELGDSALYLCASSSDRNGYTFGSGTRLTVV.

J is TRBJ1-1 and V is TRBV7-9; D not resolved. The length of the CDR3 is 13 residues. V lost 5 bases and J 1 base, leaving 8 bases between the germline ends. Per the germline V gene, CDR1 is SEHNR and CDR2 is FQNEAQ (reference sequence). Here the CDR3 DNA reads TGTGCCAGCAGCCCGCGGGCGAACACTGAAGCTTTCTTT. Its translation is CASSPRANTEAFF.

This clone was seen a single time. The CDR3 sequence is CASSTVIGELGNEQFF. In DNA, the CDR3 is TGTGCCAGCAGCACAGTAATCGGGGAATTAGGGAATGAGCAGTTCTTC. The chain employs TRBV9 and TRBJ2-1; D may be TRBD2 (5 bases). CDR1 and CDR2 from the germline V gene are SGDLS and YYNGEE. The CDR3 runs to 16 residues. V shed 4 bases and J shed 7 bases, with 21 bases lying between them.

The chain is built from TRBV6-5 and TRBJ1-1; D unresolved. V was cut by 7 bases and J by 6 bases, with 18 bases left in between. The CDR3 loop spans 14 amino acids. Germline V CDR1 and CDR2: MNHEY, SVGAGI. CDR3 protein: CASKPIGTTAEAFF. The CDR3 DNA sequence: TGTGCCAGCAAACCAATCGGTACAACGGCTGAAGCTTTCTTT.

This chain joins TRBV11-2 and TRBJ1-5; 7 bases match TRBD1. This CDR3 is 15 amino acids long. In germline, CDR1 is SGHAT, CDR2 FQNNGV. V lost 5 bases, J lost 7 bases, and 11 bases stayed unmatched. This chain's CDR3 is CASSLRQGPGQPQHF. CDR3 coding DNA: TGTGCCAGCAGCCTGCGACAGGGACCGGGGCAGCCCCAGCATTTT.

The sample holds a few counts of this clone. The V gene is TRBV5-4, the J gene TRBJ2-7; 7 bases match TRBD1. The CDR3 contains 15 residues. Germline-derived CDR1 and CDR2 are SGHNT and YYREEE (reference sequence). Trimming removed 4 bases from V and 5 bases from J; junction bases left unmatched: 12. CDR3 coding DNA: TGTGCCAGCAGCCTGGGGACAGACCTTTTCCACGAGCAGTACTTC. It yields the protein CASSLGTDLFHEQYF. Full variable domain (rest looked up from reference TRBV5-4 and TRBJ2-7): ETGVTQSPTHLIKTRGQQVTLRCSSQSGHNTVSWYQQALGQGPQFIFQYYREEENGRGNFPPRFSGLQFPNYSSELNVNALELDDSALYLCASSLGTDLFHEQYFGPGTRLTVT.

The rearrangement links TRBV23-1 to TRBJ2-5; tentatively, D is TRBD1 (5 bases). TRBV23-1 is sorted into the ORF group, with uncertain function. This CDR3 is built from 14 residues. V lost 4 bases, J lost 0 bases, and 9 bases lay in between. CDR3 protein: CASSLGLHQETQYF. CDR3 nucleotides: TGCGCCAGCAGTCTGGGGCTACACCAAGAGACCCAGTACTTC.